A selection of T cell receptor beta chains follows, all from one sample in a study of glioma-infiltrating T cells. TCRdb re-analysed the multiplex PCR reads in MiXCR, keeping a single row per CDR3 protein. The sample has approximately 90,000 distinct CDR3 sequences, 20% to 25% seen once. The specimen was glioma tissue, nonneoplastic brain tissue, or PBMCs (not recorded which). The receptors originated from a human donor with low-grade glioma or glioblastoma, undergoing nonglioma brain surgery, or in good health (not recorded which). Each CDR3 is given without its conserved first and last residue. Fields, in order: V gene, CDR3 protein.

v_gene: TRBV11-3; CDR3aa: ASSLDSVSPLH
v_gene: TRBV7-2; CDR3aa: ASSLAAIKATTEAF
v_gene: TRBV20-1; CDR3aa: SATAGTQNQPQH
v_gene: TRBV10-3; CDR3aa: AISESTQGASRTDAF
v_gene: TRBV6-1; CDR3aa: ASAVSSSRDLKGYT
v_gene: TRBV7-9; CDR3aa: ASSWGLAGGRDTQY
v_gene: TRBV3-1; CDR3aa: ASSQGTGYQPQH
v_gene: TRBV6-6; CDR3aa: ASSYWGGSGNEQF
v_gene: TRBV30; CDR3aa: AWRYGSYEQY
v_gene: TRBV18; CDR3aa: ASATQGDNSPLH
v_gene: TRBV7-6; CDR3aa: ASLRGPQAGELF
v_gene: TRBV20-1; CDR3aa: SARAANTEAF
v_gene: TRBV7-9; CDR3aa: ASSRTLGRTRDEQF
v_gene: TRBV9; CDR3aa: ASSPRTGLDTEAF
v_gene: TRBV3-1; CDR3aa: ASSQERTRYNEQF